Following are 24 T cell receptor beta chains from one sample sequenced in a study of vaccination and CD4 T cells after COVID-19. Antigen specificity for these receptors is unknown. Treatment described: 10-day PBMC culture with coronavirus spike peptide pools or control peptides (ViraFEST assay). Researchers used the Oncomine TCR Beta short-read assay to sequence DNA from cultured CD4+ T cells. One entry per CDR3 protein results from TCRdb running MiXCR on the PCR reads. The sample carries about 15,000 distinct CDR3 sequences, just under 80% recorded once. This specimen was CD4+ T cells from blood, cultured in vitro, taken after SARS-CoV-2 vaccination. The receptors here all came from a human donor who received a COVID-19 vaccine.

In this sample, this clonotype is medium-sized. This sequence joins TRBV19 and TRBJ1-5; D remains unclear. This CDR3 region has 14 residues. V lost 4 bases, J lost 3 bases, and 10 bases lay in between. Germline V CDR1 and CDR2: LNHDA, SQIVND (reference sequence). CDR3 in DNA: TGTGCCAGTAGTAAGGCGGCAGACAATCAGCCCCAGCATTTT. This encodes CASSKAADNQPQHF.

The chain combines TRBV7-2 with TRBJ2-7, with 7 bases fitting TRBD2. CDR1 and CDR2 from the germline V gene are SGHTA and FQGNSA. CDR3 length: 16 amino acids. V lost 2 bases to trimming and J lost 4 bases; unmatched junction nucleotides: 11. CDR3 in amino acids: CASSLNGGGETYEQYF. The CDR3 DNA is TGTGCCAGCAGCTTAAATGGCGGGGGAGAGACTTACGAGCAGTACTTC.

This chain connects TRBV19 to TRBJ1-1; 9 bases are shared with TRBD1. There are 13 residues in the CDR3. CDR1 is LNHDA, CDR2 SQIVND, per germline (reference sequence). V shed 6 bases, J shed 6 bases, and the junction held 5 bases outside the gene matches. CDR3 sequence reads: CASSSDRGSEAFF. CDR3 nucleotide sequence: TGTGCCAGTAGCTCCGACAGGGGGTCTGAAGCTTTCTTT.

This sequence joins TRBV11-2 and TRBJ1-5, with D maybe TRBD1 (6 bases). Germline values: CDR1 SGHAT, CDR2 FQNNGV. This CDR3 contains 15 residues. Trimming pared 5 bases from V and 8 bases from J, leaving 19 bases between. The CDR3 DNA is TGTGCCAGCAGCCCTGATCCAACAGGGTACAAGCCCCAGCATTTT. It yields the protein CASSPDPTGYKPQHF. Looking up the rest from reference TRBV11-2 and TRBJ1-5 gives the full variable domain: EAGVAQSPRYKIIEKRQSVAFWCNPISGHATLYWYQQILGQGPKLLIQFQNNGVVDDSQLPKDRFSAERLKGVDSTLKIQPAKLEDSAVYLCASSPDPTGYKPQHFGDGTRLSIL.

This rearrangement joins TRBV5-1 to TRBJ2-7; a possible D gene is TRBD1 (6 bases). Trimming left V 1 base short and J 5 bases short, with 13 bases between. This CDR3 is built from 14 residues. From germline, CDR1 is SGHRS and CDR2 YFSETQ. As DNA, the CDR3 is TGCGCCAGCAGCTTGATCACACAGGGTCACGAGCAGTACTTC. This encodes CASSLITQGHEQYF. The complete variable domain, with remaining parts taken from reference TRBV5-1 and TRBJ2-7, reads KAGVTQTPRYLIKTRGQQVTLSCSPISGHRSVSWYQQTPGQGLQFLFEYFSETQRNKGNFPGRFSGRQFSNSRSEMNVSTLELGDSALYLCASSLITQGHEQYFGPGTRLTVT.

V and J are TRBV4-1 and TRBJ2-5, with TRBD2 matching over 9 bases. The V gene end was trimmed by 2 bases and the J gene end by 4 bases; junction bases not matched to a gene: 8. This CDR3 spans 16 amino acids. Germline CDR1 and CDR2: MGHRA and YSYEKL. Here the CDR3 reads CASSQPRGGARETQYF. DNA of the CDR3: TGCGCCAGCAGCCAACCCCGCGGGGGGGCTCGAGAGACCCAGTACTTC.

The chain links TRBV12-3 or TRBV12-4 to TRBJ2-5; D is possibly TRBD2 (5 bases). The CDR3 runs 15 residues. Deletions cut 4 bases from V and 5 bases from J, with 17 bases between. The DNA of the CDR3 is TGTGCCAGCAGTTCGCGCGGCCTAGCTGGGGAGACCCAGTACTTC. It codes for CASSSRGLAGETQYF.

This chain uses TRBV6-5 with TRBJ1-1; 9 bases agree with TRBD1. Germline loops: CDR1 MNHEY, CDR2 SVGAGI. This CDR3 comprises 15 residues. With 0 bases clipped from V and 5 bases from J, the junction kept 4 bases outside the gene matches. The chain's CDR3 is CASSYSKQGATEAFF. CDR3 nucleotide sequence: TGTGCCAGCAGTTACTCGAAACAGGGGGCTACTGAAGCTTTCTTT.

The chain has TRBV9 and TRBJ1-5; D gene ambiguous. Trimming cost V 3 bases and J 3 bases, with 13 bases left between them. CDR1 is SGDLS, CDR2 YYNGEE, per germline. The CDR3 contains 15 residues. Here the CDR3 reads CASSAGLQFNQPQHF. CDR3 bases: TGTGCCAGCAGCGCCGGACTTCAGTTCAATCAGCCCCAGCATTTT.

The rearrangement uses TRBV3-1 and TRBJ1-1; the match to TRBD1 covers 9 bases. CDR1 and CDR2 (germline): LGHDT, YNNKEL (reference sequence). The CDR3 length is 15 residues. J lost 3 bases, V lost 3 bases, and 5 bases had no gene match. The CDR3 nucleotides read TGTGCCAGCAGCCATGGGACAGGGAGCGACACTGAAGCTTTCTTT. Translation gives CASSHGTGSDTEAFF. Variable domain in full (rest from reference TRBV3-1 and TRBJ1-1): DTAVSQTPKYLVTQMGNDKSIKCEQNLGHDTMYWYKQDSKKFLKIMFSYNNKELIINETVPNRFSPKSPDKAHLNLHINSLELGDSAVYFCASSHGTGSDTEAFFGQGTRLTVV.

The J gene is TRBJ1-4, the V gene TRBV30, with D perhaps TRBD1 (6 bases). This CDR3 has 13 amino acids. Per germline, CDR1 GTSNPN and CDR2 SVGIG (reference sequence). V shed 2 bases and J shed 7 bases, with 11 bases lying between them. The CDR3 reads CAWSWKGGEKLFF. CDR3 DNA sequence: TGTGCCTGGAGTTGGAAAGGGGGTGAAAAACTGTTTTTT.

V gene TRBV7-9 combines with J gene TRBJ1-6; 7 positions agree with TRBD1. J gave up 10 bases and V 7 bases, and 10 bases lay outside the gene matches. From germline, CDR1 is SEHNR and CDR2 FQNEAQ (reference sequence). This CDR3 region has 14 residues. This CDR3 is CASNFATGHSPLHF. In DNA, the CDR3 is TGTGCCAGCAATTTCGCGACAGGGCACTCACCCCTCCACTTT.

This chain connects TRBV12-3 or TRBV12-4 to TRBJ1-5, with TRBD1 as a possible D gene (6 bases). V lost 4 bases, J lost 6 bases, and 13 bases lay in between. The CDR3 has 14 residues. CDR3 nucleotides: TGTGCCAGCAGTTCACAGGGACCGACTCAGCCCCAGCATTTT. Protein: CASSSQGPTQPQHF.

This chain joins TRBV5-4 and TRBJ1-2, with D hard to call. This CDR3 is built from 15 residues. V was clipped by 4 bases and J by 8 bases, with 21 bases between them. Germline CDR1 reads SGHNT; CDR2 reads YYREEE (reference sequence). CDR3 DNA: TGTGCCAGCAGCCCCGACCAGGTCAGCCAGATGGGCTACACCTTC. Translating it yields CASSPDQVSQMGYTF.

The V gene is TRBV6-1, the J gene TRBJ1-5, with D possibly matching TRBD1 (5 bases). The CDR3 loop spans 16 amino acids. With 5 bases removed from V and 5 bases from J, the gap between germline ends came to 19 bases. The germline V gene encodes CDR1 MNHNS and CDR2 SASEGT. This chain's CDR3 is CASSPGGGRSDQPQHF. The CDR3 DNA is TGTGCCAGCAGTCCCGGGGGGGGTAGAAGCGATCAGCCCCAGCATTTT.

CDR3 coding DNA: TGTGCCAGTAGTATAGTGTGGACAGATGGTCAGCCCCAGCATTTT. This sequence encodes CASSIVWTDGQPQHF. The rearrangement joins TRBV19 to TRBJ1-5; D might be TRBD1 (6 bases). CDR1 is LNHDA and CDR2 is SQIVND in the germline V gene (reference sequence). The CDR3 totals 15 residues. V was cut by 1 base and J by 6 bases, with 13 bases left in between.

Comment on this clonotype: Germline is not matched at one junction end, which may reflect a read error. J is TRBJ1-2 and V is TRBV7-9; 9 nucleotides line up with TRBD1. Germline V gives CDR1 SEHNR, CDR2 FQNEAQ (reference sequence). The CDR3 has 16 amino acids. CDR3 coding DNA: TGTGCCAGCAGCCTAGCTACCGGGACAGGGAACTATGGCTACACCTTC. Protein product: CASSLATGTGNYGYTF.

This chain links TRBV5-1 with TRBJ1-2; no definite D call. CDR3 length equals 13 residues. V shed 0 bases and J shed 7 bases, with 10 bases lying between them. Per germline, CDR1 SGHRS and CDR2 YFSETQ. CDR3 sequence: CASSLGPAGGYTF. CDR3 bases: TGCGCCAGCAGCTTGGGTCCCGCGGGTGGCTACACCTTC.

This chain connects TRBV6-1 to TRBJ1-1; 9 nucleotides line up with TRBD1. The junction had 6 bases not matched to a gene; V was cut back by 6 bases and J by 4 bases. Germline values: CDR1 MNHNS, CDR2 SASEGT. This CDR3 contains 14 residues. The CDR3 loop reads CASSTGGWGTEAFF. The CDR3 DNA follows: TGTGCCAGCAGCACAGGGGGCTGGGGCACTGAAGCTTTCTTT.

Here the CDR3 DNA reads TGCAGTGCTAGAACTGGTCCGGATTCACCCCTCCACTTT. Residues: CSARTGPDSPLHF. The chain combines TRBV20-1 with TRBJ1-6; D is unresolved. The CDR3 has 13 residues. From germline, CDR1 is DFQATT and CDR2 SNEGSKA (reference sequence). Deletions cut 2 bases from V and 8 bases from J, with 10 bases between.

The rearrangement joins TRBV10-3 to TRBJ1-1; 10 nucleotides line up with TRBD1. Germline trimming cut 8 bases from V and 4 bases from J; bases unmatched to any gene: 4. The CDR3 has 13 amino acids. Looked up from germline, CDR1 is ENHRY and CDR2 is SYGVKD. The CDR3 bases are TGTGCCATCCGACAGGGGGCGGGCACTGAAGCTTTCTTT. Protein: CAIRQGAGTEAFF.

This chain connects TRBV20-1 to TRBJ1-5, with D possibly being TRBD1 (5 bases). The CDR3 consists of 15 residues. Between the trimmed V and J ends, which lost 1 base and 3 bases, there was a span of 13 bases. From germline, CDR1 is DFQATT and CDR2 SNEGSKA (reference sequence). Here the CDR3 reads CSARAEGNFNQPQHF. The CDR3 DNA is TGCAGTGCTAGAGCGGAGGGGAACTTCAATCAGCCCCAGCATTTT.

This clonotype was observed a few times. The CDR3 region has the DNA TGTGCCATCAGTGAGGGAGGGAACACAGATACGCAGTATTTT. Protein: CAISEGGNTDTQYF. V usage is TRBV10-3 and J usage is TRBJ2-3; D might be TRBD2 (6 bases). Germline CDR1 is ENHRY and CDR2 is SYGVKD. The CDR3 sequence is 14 residues long. V dropped 2 bases and J dropped 2 bases, with 8 bases sitting between them.

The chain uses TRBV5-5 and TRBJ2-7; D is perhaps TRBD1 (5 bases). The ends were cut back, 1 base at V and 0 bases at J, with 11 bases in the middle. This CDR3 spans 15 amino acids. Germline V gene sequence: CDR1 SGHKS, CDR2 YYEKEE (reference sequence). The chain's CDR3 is CASSLMAGSSYEQYF. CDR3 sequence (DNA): TGTGCCAGCAGCTTGATGGCAGGGTCCTCCTACGAGCAGTACTTC.